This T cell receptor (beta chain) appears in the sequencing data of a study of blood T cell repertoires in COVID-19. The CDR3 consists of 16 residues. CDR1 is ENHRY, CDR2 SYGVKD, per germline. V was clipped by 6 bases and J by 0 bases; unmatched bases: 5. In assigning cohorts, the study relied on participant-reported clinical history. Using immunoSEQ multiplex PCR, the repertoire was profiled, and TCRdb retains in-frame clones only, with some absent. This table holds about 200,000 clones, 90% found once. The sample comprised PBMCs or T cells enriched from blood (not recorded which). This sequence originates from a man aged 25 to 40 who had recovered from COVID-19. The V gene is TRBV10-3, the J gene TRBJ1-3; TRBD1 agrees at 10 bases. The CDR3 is CAIRGQGVASGNTIYF. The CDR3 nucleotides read TGTGCCATCAGAGGACAGGGGGTTGCCTCTGGAAACACCATATATTTT.